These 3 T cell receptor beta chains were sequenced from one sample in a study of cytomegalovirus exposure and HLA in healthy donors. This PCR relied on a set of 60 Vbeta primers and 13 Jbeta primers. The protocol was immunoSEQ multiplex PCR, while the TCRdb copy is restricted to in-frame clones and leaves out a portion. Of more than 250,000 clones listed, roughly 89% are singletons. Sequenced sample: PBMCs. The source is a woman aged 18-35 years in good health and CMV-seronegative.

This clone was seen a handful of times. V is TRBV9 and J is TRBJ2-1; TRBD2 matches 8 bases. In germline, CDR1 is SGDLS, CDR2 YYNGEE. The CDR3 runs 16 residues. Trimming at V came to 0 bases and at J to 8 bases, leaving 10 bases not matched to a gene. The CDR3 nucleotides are TGTGCCAGCAGCGTAGAGGGTAGCGGGGTGTTTTATGAGCAGTTCTTC. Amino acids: CASSVEGSGVFYEQFF.

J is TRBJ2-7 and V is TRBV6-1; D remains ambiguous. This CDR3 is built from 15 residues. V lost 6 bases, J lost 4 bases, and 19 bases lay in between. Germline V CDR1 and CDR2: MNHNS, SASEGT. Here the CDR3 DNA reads TGTGCCAGCAGCCCGCACCACGGCAGCGCTTACGAGCAGTACTTC. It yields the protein CASSPHHGSAYEQYF.

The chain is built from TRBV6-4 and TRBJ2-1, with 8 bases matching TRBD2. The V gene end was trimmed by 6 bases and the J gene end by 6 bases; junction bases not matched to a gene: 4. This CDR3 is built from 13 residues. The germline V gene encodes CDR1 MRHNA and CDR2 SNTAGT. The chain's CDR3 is CASSHGGANEQFF. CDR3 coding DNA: TGTGCCAGCAGCCACGGGGGGGCCAATGAGCAGTTCTTC.